The 30 T cell receptor beta chains below all came from one sample that was sequenced in a study of T cell responses to AZD1222 COVID-19 vaccine. The repertoire was sequenced with immunoSEQ multiplex PCR; TCRdb's copy has only in-frame clones and lacks some. This repertoire shows 150,000 or so clones, approximately 90% found once; its top ten account for about 1.1%. This specimen was peripheral blood, taken 28 days after the second AZD1222 dose. Receptors originate from an adult who received the AZD1222 COVID-19 vaccine.

The rearrangement uses TRBV9 and TRBJ1-6; D not resolved. CDR1 and CDR2 (germline): SGDLS, YYNGEE. V dropped 2 bases and J dropped 7 bases, with 7 bases sitting between them. The length of the CDR3 is 13 residues. In DNA form, the CDR3 reads TGTGCCAGCAGCGTTATTGAAAATTCACCCCTCCACTTT. Protein product: CASSVIENSPLHF.

The rearrangement links TRBV5-1 to TRBJ1-6, with 8 bases matching TRBD1. The CDR3 runs to 14 residues. Germline-derived CDR1 and CDR2 are SGHRS and YFSETQ. With V trimmed by 3 bases and J by 7 bases, 3 bases remained unmatched. CDR3 in amino acids: CASSSGQDNSPLHF. In DNA form, the CDR3 reads TGCGCCAGCAGCTCGGGACAGGACAATTCACCCCTCCACTTT.

The gene calls are TRBV27 and TRBJ1-1; 8 bases align to TRBD1. The trim removed 4 bases at V and 10 bases at J, leaving 2 bases unmatched. Germline V CDR1 and CDR2: MNHEY, SMNVEV (reference sequence). The CDR3 extends over 11 amino acids. The DNA of the CDR3 is TGTGCCAGCAGTTCAGGGGGCAGAGCTTTCTTT. Amino acids: CASSSGGRAFF.

The chain combines TRBV23-1 with TRBJ1-2; perhaps TRBD1 as D (5 bases). TRBV23-1 is placed among ORFs of uncertain function. CDR3 length: 17 residues. V dropped 3 bases and J dropped 6 bases, with 23 bases sitting between them. CDR3 loop: CASSHPRFYRGINGYTF. The CDR3 DNA reads TGCGCCAGCAGTCATCCACGGTTCTACCGGGGGATTAATGGCTACACCTTC.

V is TRBV2 and J is TRBJ2-1; D ambiguous. The CDR3 extends over 13 amino acids. Germline CDR1 SNHLY, CDR2 FYNNEI. V lost 4 bases and J 2 bases, leaving 6 bases between the germline ends. In nucleotides, the CDR3 is TGTGCCAGCAGTGCTAACACCTACAATGAGCAGTTCTTC. Protein: CASSANTYNEQFF.

This chain links TRBV9 with TRBJ2-3, with 9 positions matching TRBD2. The V gene's germline CDR1 is SGDLS and CDR2 YYNGEE. The CDR3 covers 18 residues. Trimming took 3 bases from V and 4 from J; bases not matched to a gene: 15. The CDR3 region has the DNA TGTGCCAGCAGCGCCTCCCAGGGCGGGGGGGGAGTGGCAGATACGCAGTATTTT. Amino acid sequence: CASSASQGGGGVADTQYF.

The table lists this clone with a few counts. Within the sample, other DNA sequences also encode this same CDR3. The CDR3 spells CASSYGGNYGYTF. CDR3 in DNA: TGTGCCAGCAGTTACGGGGGGAACTATGGCTACACCTTC. The rearrangement joins TRBV6-5 to TRBJ1-2; D is perhaps TRBD1 (5 bases). CDR1 and CDR2 (germline): MNHEY, SVGAGI. With 2 bases removed from V and 2 bases from J, the gap between germline ends came to 6 bases. The CDR3 runs to 13 residues.

The chain carries TRBV7-8 and TRBJ2-7; D is perhaps TRBD1 (6 bases). The germline V gene encodes CDR1 SGHVS and CDR2 FQNEAQ. V lost 5 bases and J lost 5, with 16 bases in between. The CDR3 runs to 14 residues. This CDR3 is CASSQRAGVDEQYF. The CDR3 DNA is TGTGCCAGCAGCCAAAGGGCAGGGGTAGACGAGCAGTACTTC.

This chain links TRBV2 with TRBJ1-2; D is uncertain. The CDR3 has 14 residues. Trimming cost V 5 bases and J 6 bases, with 16 bases left between them. The germline gives CDR1 SNHLY, CDR2 FYNNEI. DNA for the CDR3: TGTGCCAGCAGTCTGGCCGGAGGCTTCCATGGCTACACCTTC. This sequence encodes CASSLAGGFHGYTF.

The table lists this clone with a few counts. V usage is TRBV7-9 and J usage is TRBJ2-7; D perhaps matches TRBD1 (6 bases). CDR1 is SEHNR and CDR2 is FQNEAQ in the germline V gene (reference sequence). V lost 1 base to trimming and J lost 3 bases, with 10 bases between them. This CDR3 is 14 amino acids long. The CDR3 DNA reads as TGTGCCAGCAGCTTAGTTCCAGGGGACTACGAGCAGTACTTC. It yields the protein CASSLVPGDYEQYF.

V is TRBV6-5 and J is TRBJ1-6; maybe TRBD1 (5 bases). The CDR3 is 14 residues long. The germline V gene has CDR1 MNHEY and CDR2 SVGAGI. Trimming took off 2 bases at V and 6 bases at J, with 8 bases between the two ends. In DNA form, the CDR3 reads TGTGCCAGCAGTTACGGGGGTGGTAATTCACCCCTCCACTTT. Translated: CASSYGGGNSPLHF.

V gene TRBV7-9 combines with J gene TRBJ1-1, with D possibly matching TRBD1 (5 bases). V was trimmed by 8 bases and J by 6 bases, leaving 13 bases between them. Germline loops: CDR1 SEHNR, CDR2 FQNEAQ (reference sequence). The CDR3 spans 12 residues. The CDR3 spells CASRGGDAEAFF. The CDR3 region has the DNA TGTGCCAGCCGGGGGGGAGACGCTGAAGCTTTCTTT.

The genes are TRBV5-5 and TRBJ1-3; unclear D gene. The germline gives CDR1 SGHKS, CDR2 YYEKEE (reference sequence). The CDR3 consists of 16 residues. Trimming left V 0 bases short and J 0 bases short, with 10 bases between. The DNA for the CDR3 is TGTGCCAGCAGCTTGGGTCCGGAGACCTCTGGAAACACCATATATTTT. Translation: CASSLGPETSGNTIYF.

The chain couples TRBV2 to TRBJ1-5; 7 bases fit TRBD1. The germline V gene has CDR1 SNHLY and CDR2 FYNNEI. The CDR3 is 13 residues long. Unmatched junction bases numbered 12, after V lost 8 bases and J lost 11 bases. CDR3 loop: CASGRQGGVTQHF. CDR3 coding DNA: TGTGCCAGCGGTAGACAGGGAGGTGTGACCCAGCATTTT.

This sequence joins TRBV14 and TRBJ1-2; TRBD1 is a possible D gene (5 bases). The germline CDR1 and CDR2 sequences are SGHDN and FVKESK. CDR3 length equals 14 residues. V gave up 0 bases and J gave up 3 bases, with 8 bases separating them. In DNA, the CDR3 is TGTGCCAGCAGCCAAGACAGGGTGGACTATGGCTACACCTTC. This gives the protein CASSQDRVDYGYTF.

CDR3 region: CASSPRLVNQPQHF. The CDR3 DNA reads TGTGCCAGCAGCCCTAGGTTAGTCAATCAGCCCCAGCATTTT. The V call is TRBV7-2, the J call TRBJ1-5; no clear D. V shed 5 bases and J shed 3 bases, with 11 bases lying between them. This CDR3 is built from 14 residues. Germline CDR1 reads SGHTA; CDR2 reads FQGNSA. Together with reference TRBV7-2 and TRBJ1-5, the CDR3 gives the full variable domain: GAGVSQSPSNKVTEKGKDVELRCDPISGHTALYWYRQSLGQGLEFLIYFQGNSAPDKSGLPSDRFSAERTGGSVSTLTIQRTQQEDSAVYLCASSPRLVNQPQHFGDGTRLSIL.

The chain carries TRBV20-1 and TRBJ2-7; D may be TRBD2 (6 bases). The CDR3 consists of 14 residues. Germline CDR1 is DFQATT and CDR2 is SNEGSKA (reference sequence). Deletions cut 3 bases from V and 1 base from J, with 13 bases between. CDR3 loop: CSASPGSWSYEQYF. The CDR3 DNA reads as TGCAGTGCTAGTCCCGGGAGCTGGTCCTACGAGCAGTACTTC.

This chain connects TRBV5-4 to TRBJ2-1; 9 bases map to TRBD2. The germline CDR1 and CDR2 sequences are SGHNT and YYREEE (reference sequence). Germline trimming cut 6 bases from V and 5 bases from J; bases unmatched to any gene: 9. The CDR3 is 15 amino acids. The CDR3 sequence: CASKRRGGDHNEQFF. In DNA form, the CDR3 reads TGTGCCAGCAAACGGCGGGGGGGTGATCACAATGAGCAGTTCTTC.

This chain connects TRBV6-5 to TRBJ1-2; 8 positions agree with TRBD1. V lost 6 bases and J lost 4; bases outside the gene matches: 10. The CDR3 loop spans 15 amino acids. The germline gives CDR1 MNHEY, CDR2 SVGAGI. CDR3 amino acids: CASSSTGTGGYGYTF. The DNA for the CDR3 is TGTGCCAGCAGCTCAACCGGGACAGGAGGCTATGGCTACACCTTC.

V is TRBV7-9 and J is TRBJ1-1; TRBD1 might be the D (6 bases). V lost 11 bases and J lost 5, with 12 bases in between. CDR1 SEHNR and CDR2 FQNEAQ come from the germline V gene (reference sequence). CDR3 length: 11 amino acids. The CDR3 here is CAFQQGTEAFF. The DNA for the CDR3 is TGTGCCTTTCAACAGGGTACTGAAGCTTTCTTT.

The chain recombines TRBV10-3 with TRBJ2-7; D gene uncertain. Germline-derived CDR1 and CDR2 are ENHRY and SYGVKD. There are 10 residues in the CDR3. V was shortened by 9 bases and J by 5 bases, with 8 bases between the two germline ends. CDR3 loop: CAIGEHEQYF. CDR3 nucleotides: TGTGCCATTGGGGAACACGAGCAGTACTTC.

The V call is TRBV6-6, the J call TRBJ1-1; unclear D gene. CDR1 is MNHNY, CDR2 SVGAGI, per germline (reference sequence). This CDR3 contains 13 residues. V lost 0 bases, J lost 11 bases, and 13 bases lay in between. CDR3 loop: CASSYSIGPPAFF. DNA of the CDR3: TGTGCCAGCAGTTACTCGATAGGCCCCCCTGCTTTCTTT.

This rearrangement joins TRBV10-3 to TRBJ1-2; TRBD1 matches at 10 bases. The germline V gene encodes CDR1 ENHRY and CDR2 SYGVKD. V shed 10 bases, J shed 7 bases, and the junction held 18 bases outside the gene matches. The CDR3 length is 16 residues. The CDR3 protein is CATGTGTGERKGGYTF. CDR3 nucleotide sequence: TGTGCCACCGGAACCGGGACAGGGGAGCGGAAGGGTGGCTACACCTTC.

The chain links TRBV13 to TRBJ2-1, with unresolved D. V gave up 5 bases and J gave up 9 bases, with 11 bases separating them. In germline, CDR1 is PRHDT, CDR2 FYEKMQ (reference sequence). CDR3 length equals 12 residues. CDR3 sequence: CASSPREAEQFF. In nucleotides, the CDR3 is TGTGCCAGCAGCCCCAGAGAAGCTGAGCAGTTCTTC.

The chain joins TRBV10-3 to TRBJ2-7, with D hard to call. The CDR3 runs 15 residues. Germline CDR1 is ENHRY and CDR2 is SYGVKD. V dropped 3 bases and J dropped 0 bases, with 12 bases sitting between them. The CDR3 DNA reads as TGTGCCATCAGTGATTACAGAGATTACTCCTACGAGCAGTACTTC. This encodes CAISDYRDYSYEQYF.

This clone showed up just once. The chain carries TRBV5-1 and TRBJ2-5; 11 bases line up with TRBD2. Germline values: CDR1 SGHRS, CDR2 YFSETQ. The length of the CDR3 is 15 residues. Trimming took 5 bases from V and 4 from J; bases not matched to a gene: 7. The CDR3 DNA follows: TGCGCCAGCAGTTTCCCACTAGCGGGGGCAGAGACCCAGTACTTC. Amino acids: CASSFPLAGAETQYF. The entire variable domain, with the rest obtained from reference TRBV5-1 and TRBJ2-5, is as follows: KAGVTQTPRYLIKTRGQQVTLSCSPISGHRSVSWYQQTPGQGLQFLFEYFSETQRNKGNFPGRFSGRQFSNSRSEMNVSTLELGDSALYLCASSFPLAGAETQYFGPGTRLLVL.

The V and J genes are TRBV19 and TRBJ2-4; D is perhaps TRBD1 (6 bases). The CDR3 covers 14 residues. Trimming took 4 bases from V and 9 from J, leaving 16 bases between them. Germline CDR1 LNHDA, CDR2 SQIVND (reference sequence). CDR3 in amino acids: CASSNNRAVGIQYF. In DNA, the CDR3 is TGTGCCAGTAGTAATAACAGGGCAGTAGGCATTCAGTACTTC.

About this clone: Other DNA sequences in this specimen translate into the identical CDR3. The genes are TRBV3-1 (or the pseudogene TRBV3-2) and TRBJ1-2, with no clear D. Germline values: CDR1 LGHDT, CDR2 YNNKEL (reference sequence). The ends were cut back, 0 bases at V and 8 bases at J, with 7 bases in the middle. The CDR3 has 12 amino acids. CDR3 protein: CASSQDLGGYTF. The CDR3 bases are TGTGCCAGCAGCCAAGATCTAGGGGGCTACACCTTC.

This clone was observed once. The V gene is TRBV2, the J gene TRBJ2-1; D is unclear. Trimming cost V 8 bases and J 4 bases, with 6 bases left between them. The CDR3 has 11 residues. Per germline, CDR1 SNHLY and CDR2 FYNNEI. The CDR3 loop reads CASSFYNEQFF. CDR3 in DNA: TGTGCCAGCTCCTTTTACAATGAGCAGTTCTTC.

The chain is built from TRBV6-5 and TRBJ1-6, with D unresolved. Germline loops: CDR1 MNHEY, CDR2 SVGAGI. Trimming removed 4 bases from V and 9 bases from J, with 7 bases in between. This CDR3 has 12 amino acids. The CDR3: CASSSPSSPLHF. As DNA, the CDR3 is TGTGCCAGCAGTTCGCCTTCTTCACCCCTCCACTTT.